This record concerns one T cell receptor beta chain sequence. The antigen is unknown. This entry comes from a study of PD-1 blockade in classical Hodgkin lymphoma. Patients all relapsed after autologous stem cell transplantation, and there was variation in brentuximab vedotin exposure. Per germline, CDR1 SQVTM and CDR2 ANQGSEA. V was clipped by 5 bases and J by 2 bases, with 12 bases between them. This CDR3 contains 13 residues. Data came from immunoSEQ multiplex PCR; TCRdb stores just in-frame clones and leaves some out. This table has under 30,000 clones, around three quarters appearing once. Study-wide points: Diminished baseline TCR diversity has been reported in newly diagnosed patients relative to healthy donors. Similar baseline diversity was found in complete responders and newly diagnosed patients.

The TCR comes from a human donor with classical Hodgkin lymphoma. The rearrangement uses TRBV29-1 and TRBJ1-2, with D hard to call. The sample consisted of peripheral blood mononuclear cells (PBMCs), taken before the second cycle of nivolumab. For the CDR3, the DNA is TGCAGCGTTCTGACACCAGCAAACTATGGCTACACCTTC. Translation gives CSVLTPANYGYTF.